Detailed here is one T cell receptor beta chain. Its antigen is undetermined. This entry is derived from a study of metastatic and nonmetastatic thyroid tumors. Study background: Repertoire comparison spanned blood and tumor or nodule tissue of malignant and benign thyroid patients.

All patients reached thyroid surgery having received no treatment beforehand. The ends were cut back, 4 bases at V and 6 bases at J, with 19 bases in the middle. Germline V gives CDR1 SEHNR, CDR2 FQNEAQ (reference sequence). The CDR3 extends over 15 amino acids. Study results and caveats: Relative to benign nodules, malignant thyroid tumors were reportedly characterized by significantly elevated TCR beta diversity in blood and tumor.

In the original processing: Clinicopathological groups differed in CDR3, with these differences serving to build a distant-metastasis classifier for papillary thyroid cancer. MiXCR was used by TCRdb to re-call the PCR reads. In this record, the V and J calls reflect TCRdb's handling and not the investigators' own analysis. This sample has roughly 59,000 clones, with about 16% found just once. The clonotype was recovered from a male donor with papillary thyroid cancer or a benign thyroid nodule (not recorded which). Some clones in this sample may be carry-over from other donors' samples. V is TRBV7-9 and J is TRBJ2-7; D possibly corresponds to TRBD2 (6 bases). The sequenced sample was blood. CDR3 region: CASSSTSCVASEQYF. The CDR3 DNA reads as TGTGCCAGCAGCTCTACTAGCTGCGTTGCTAGCGAGCAGTACTTC.